These 21 T cell receptor beta chains originate from one sample sequenced in a study of T-cell reconstitution after alpha-beta-depleted transplantation in children. Construction of the TCRbeta library involved unique molecular identifiers. TCRdb reprocessed the PCR reads via MiXCR and lists one record per CDR3 protein. The sample includes approximately 110,000 distinct CDR3 sequences, 20% to 25% of them seen just once. Sequences were derived from PBMCs, mostly from graft donor cells, sampled 180 days after TCRalphabeta/CD19-depleted stem cell transplant. Source of these receptors: a male patient aged 2 to 9 who had a stem cell transplant for chronic granulomatous disease, so the T cells may come from the graft donor.

This clonotype was counted many times. The V and J genes are TRBV4-2 and TRBJ1-4; perhaps TRBD1 as D (6 bases). The CDR3 has 16 amino acids. Trimming shortened V by 0 bases and J by 4 bases, and 12 bases separated the two germline ends. Looked up from germline, CDR1 is LGHNA and CDR2 is YNFKEQ. The CDR3 sequence: CASSQESGAHNEKLFF. The DNA of the CDR3 is TGTGCCAGCAGCCAAGAGTCGGGGGCGCATAATGAAAAACTGTTTTTT.

The genes are TRBV5-5 and TRBJ1-1, with D tentatively TRBD1 (5 bases). Germline CDR1 is SGHKS and CDR2 is YYEKEE (reference sequence). This CDR3 is 13 amino acids long. Trimming took off 0 bases at V and 7 bases at J, with 10 bases between the two ends. CDR3 amino acids: CASSLAMGREAFF. The CDR3 DNA reads as TGTGCCAGCAGCTTGGCGATGGGGCGTGAAGCTTTCTTT. The full variable domain, completed using reference TRBV5-5 and TRBJ1-1, is DAGVTQSPTHLIKTRGQQVTLRCSPISGHKSVSWYQQVLGQGPQFIFQYYEKEERGRGNFPDRFSARQFPNYSSELNVNALLLGDSALYLCASSLAMGREAFFGQGTRLTVV.

The rearrangement joins TRBV3-1 to TRBJ2-1; 11 bases line up with TRBD2. The length of the CDR3 is 16 residues. Germline CDR1 is LGHDT and CDR2 is YNNKEL (reference sequence). V lost 4 bases and J lost 8; bases outside the gene matches: 10. Here the CDR3 DNA reads TGTGCCAGCAGCCGGGTCCTAGCGGGAGGCGTGCATGAGCAGTTCTTC. Its translation: CASSRVLAGGVHEQFF.

The gene calls are TRBV5-1 and TRBJ1-1, with D unresolved. This CDR3 is 16 amino acids long. V lost 0 bases to trimming and J lost 0 bases, with 12 bases between them. CDR1 is SGHRS, CDR2 YFSETQ, per germline. CDR3 protein: CASSLGRGALNTEAFF. CDR3 bases: TGCGCCAGCAGCTTGGGTAGAGGAGCTCTGAACACTGAAGCTTTCTTT.

The table lists this clonotype with many counts. The chain couples TRBV15 to TRBJ2-1; the D gene is possibly TRBD2 (5 bases). Germline V gene sequence: CDR1 LNHNV, CDR2 YYDKDF (reference sequence). The CDR3 has 17 amino acids. The ends were cut back, 2 bases at V and 5 bases at J, with 19 bases in the middle. CDR3 nucleotides: TGTGCCACCAGCAGACCCTCTAGCCTGCACTCAAACAATGAGCAGTTCTTC. Its protein product is CATSRPSSLHSNNEQFF.

The chain recombines TRBV15 with TRBJ2-7; D gene unclear. CDR3 length: 15 amino acids. The V gene lost 1 base and the J gene lost 3 bases, with 13 bases spanning the gap. Looked up from germline, CDR1 is LNHNV and CDR2 is YYDKDF (reference sequence). This CDR3 reads CATSRGPLRDYEQYF. Here the CDR3 DNA reads TGTGCCACCAGCAGAGGTCCGCTTAGGGACTACGAGCAGTACTTC.

This chain uses TRBV24-1 with TRBJ1-2, with D uncertain. CDR3 size: 15 residues. Trimming left V 4 bases short and J 4 bases short, with 15 bases between. The germline gives CDR1 KGHDR, CDR2 SFDVKD. The CDR3 protein is CATSESPGSLYGYTF. The DNA of the CDR3 is TGTGCCACCAGTGAATCTCCAGGTTCCCTCTATGGCTACACCTTC.

This chain uses TRBV5-1 with TRBJ2-2, with 9 bases matching TRBD2. The CDR3 length is 16 residues. Trimming took 0 bases from V and 2 from J; bases not matched to a gene: 2. CDR1 SGHRS and CDR2 YFSETQ come from the germline V gene. The CDR3 bases are TGCGCCAGCAGCTTGGCCCTAGCGGGAAACACCGGGGAGCTGTTTTTT. Residues: CASSLALAGNTGELFF. The whole variable domain, filled in from reference TRBV5-1 and TRBJ2-2, reads KAGVTQTPRYLIKTRGQQVTLSCSPISGHRSVSWYQQTPGQGLQFLFEYFSETQRNKGNFPGRFSGRQFSNSRSEMNVSTLELGDSALYLCASSLALAGNTGELFFGEGSRLTVL.

V is TRBV7-6 and J is TRBJ2-1; perhaps TRBD2 as D (5 bases). The ends were cut back, 3 bases at V and 6 bases at J, with 9 bases in the middle. Germline CDR1 is SGHVS and CDR2 is FNYEAQ. The CDR3 has 13 residues. CDR3 nucleotide sequence: TGTGCCAGCAGCTTCCTAGCCCTCAATGAGCAGTTCTTC. Amino acid sequence: CASSFLALNEQFF.

This clonotype was seen many times. This chain connects TRBV9 to TRBJ2-2; a weak D match, TRBD1 (6 bases). Trimming removed 1 base at V and 5 bases at J, with 9 bases between. The CDR3 has 14 amino acids. CDR1 and CDR2 from the germline V gene are SGDLS and YYNGEE. The CDR3: CASSVPTGTGELFF. CDR3 coding DNA: TGTGCCAGCAGCGTACCCACAGGGACCGGGGAGCTGTTTTTT.

This chain uses TRBV5-4 with TRBJ2-1; TRBD2 matches 13 bases. This CDR3 spans 15 amino acids. CDR1 and CDR2 (germline): SGHNT, YYREEE (reference sequence). With 4 bases clipped from V and 4 bases from J, the junction kept 2 bases outside the gene matches. CDR3 nucleotide sequence: TGTGCCAGCAGCGAGGGACTAGCGGGATACAATGAGCAGTTCTTC. This translates into CASSEGLAGYNEQFF.

This clonotype was observed a few times. The V gene is TRBV5-1, the J gene TRBJ1-1; the D is unclear. Trimming took off 3 bases at V and 3 bases at J, with 15 bases between the two ends. CDR1 is SGHRS, CDR2 YFSETQ, per germline. The CDR3 loop spans 15 amino acids. CDR3 sequence: CASSSTSSGYTEAFF. For the CDR3, the DNA is TGCGCCAGCAGCTCGACGTCGTCGGGGTACACTGAAGCTTTCTTT.

This chain joins TRBV20-1 and TRBJ2-3, with D hard to call. Trimming took off 6 bases at V and 2 bases at J, with 12 bases between the two ends. Germline V gene sequence: CDR1 DFQATT, CDR2 SNEGSKA (reference sequence). The CDR3 is made up of 13 amino acids. DNA for the CDR3: TGCAGTGCCCCCCTTTACAACACAGATACGCAGTATTTT. It translates to CSAPLYNTDTQYF.

The table lists this clonotype with many counts. The chain recombines TRBV10-1 with TRBJ2-2, with TRBD2 identical over 7 bases. Losses at the gene ends were 3 bases for V and 6 bases for J; bases not matched to a gene: 13. Germline CDR1 WNHNN, CDR2 SYGVQD (reference sequence). The CDR3 has 17 residues. As DNA, the CDR3 is TGCGCCAGCAGTGAAAGGGTTGACGGCGGGAGTGCCGGGGAGCTGTTTTTT. This gives the protein CASSERVDGGSAGELFF.

The chain employs TRBV20-1 and TRBJ2-1, with 8 nucleotides matching TRBD2. From germline, CDR1 is DFQATT and CDR2 SNEGSKA (reference sequence). The V segment lost 6 bases and the J segment 2 bases; nucleotides outside the gene matches: 9. The CDR3 loop spans 15 amino acids. The CDR3 DNA sequence: TGCAGTGCCAGTGGCCTAGCGGGCGCCTACAATGAGCAGTTCTTC. This sequence encodes CSASGLAGAYNEQFF.

This clonotype turned up a few times. This chain links TRBV4-3 with TRBJ1-5; 9 positions agree with TRBD1. This CDR3 has 18 residues. Germline V lookup: CDR1 LGHNA, CDR2 YSLEER. V dropped 0 bases and J dropped 3; count of bases not matched to a gene: 9. The CDR3 is CASSQEGRGQGTNQPQHF. CDR3 sequence (DNA): TGCGCCAGCAGCCAAGAGGGCAGGGGACAGGGTACCAATCAGCCCCAGCATTTT.

This clonotype was recorded at least ten times. The chain combines TRBV7-9 with TRBJ2-1; 9 bases are shared with TRBD1. Trimming at V came to 6 bases and at J to 8 bases, leaving 8 bases not matched to a gene. The CDR3 loop spans 14 amino acids. The germline V gene has CDR1 SEHNR and CDR2 FQNEAQ (reference sequence). Here the CDR3 reads CASSPGQGRHEQFF. In DNA form, the CDR3 reads TGTGCCAGCAGTCCCGGACAGGGGAGGCATGAGCAGTTCTTC.

At least ten counts were recorded for this clonotype. The CDR3 DNA reads as TGTGCCAGCAGCCAAGTTGATCTCTGGGGACCGACCTCTGGAAACACCATATATTTT. Translating it yields CASSQVDLWGPTSGNTIYF. The genes are TRBV3-1 and TRBJ1-3, with D maybe TRBD1 (5 bases). Germline-derived CDR1 and CDR2 are LGHDT and YNNKEL (reference sequence). V lost 1 base, J lost 0 bases, and 19 bases lay in between. The CDR3 is 19 residues long. The full variable domain, its missing parts supplied by reference TRBV3-1 and TRBJ1-3, is DTAVSQTPKYLVTQMGNDKSIKCEQNLGHDTMYWYKQDSKKFLKIMFSYNNKELIINETVPNRFSPKSPDKAHLNLHINSLELGDSAVYFCASSQVDLWGPTSGNTIYFGEGSWLTVV.

With regard to this clonotype: Being one base from a much bigger clone, this may be a read error. The chain is built from TRBV27 and TRBJ1-2; 7 positions match TRBD1. Germline V lookup: CDR1 MNHEY, CDR2 SMNVEV (reference sequence). This CDR3 region has 13 residues. The V segment lost 3 bases and the J segment 4 bases; nucleotides outside the gene matches: 2. The CDR3 region is CASSFRDSYGYTF. The CDR3 region has the DNA TGTGCCAGCAGTTTTCGGGACAGCTATGGCTACACCTTC.

This clonotype was seen a few times. The rearrangement links TRBV28 to TRBJ2-7; possible D gene TRBD2, 6 bases. The CDR3 has 17 amino acids. The V end was cut by 4 bases, the J end by 0 bases, with 19 bases between. Germline CDR1 MDHEN, CDR2 SYDVKM. The CDR3 DNA follows: TGTGCCAGCAGTTCACCCGCGGGACGAACTAGCTCCTACGAGCAGTACTTC. This sequence encodes CASSSPAGRTSSYEQYF. The whole variable domain, filled in from reference TRBV28 and TRBJ2-7, reads DVKVTQSSRYLVKRTGEKVFLECVQDMDHENMFWYRQDPGLGLRLIYFSYDVKMKEKGDIPEGYSVSREKKERFSLILESASTNQTSMYLCASSSPAGRTSSYEQYFGPGTRLTVT.

The V gene is TRBV7-3, the J gene TRBJ1-1, with D perhaps TRBD1 (5 bases). V dropped 4 bases and J dropped 5 bases, with 11 bases sitting between them. Germline V CDR1 and CDR2: SGHTA, FQGTGA. The CDR3 covers 13 residues. As DNA, the CDR3 is TGTGCCAGCAGCTCCGTACGGGGGACTGAAGCTTTCTTT. It translates to CASSSVRGTEAFF.